Shown below are 20 T cell receptor beta chains from a single sample sequenced in a study of blood T cell repertoires in COVID-19. The data were produced by immunoSEQ multiplex PCR, yet TCRdb's version contains in-frame clones alone and is incomplete. The table records roughly 340,000 clones, around 89% of them present only once. Specimen: peripheral blood. The origin of the receptors is a woman younger than 45 with COVID-19, enrolled during active disease.

This clone was observed a single time. This chain connects TRBV7-2 to TRBJ2-3; TRBD2 matches 9 bases. CDR1 and CDR2 (germline): SGHTA, FQGNSA. The CDR3 extends over 16 amino acids. V lost 5 bases, J lost 2 bases, and 8 bases stayed unmatched. The CDR3 DNA sequence: TGTGCCAGCAGCAATGGACTAGCGCGGATCACAGATACGCAGTATTTT. Its protein product is CASSNGLARITDTQYF.

This chain's CDR3 is CASSLAGDWLGEKLFF. CDR3 nucleotides: TGTGCCAGCAGCTTAGCGGGGGACTGGCTAGGCGAAAAACTGTTTTTT. This rearrangement joins TRBV7-2 to TRBJ1-4; a weak D match, TRBD1 (5 bases). CDR1 is SGHTA, CDR2 FQGNSA, per germline. The CDR3 extends over 16 amino acids. V shed 0 bases and J shed 8 bases, with 16 bases lying between them.

The chain links TRBV11-2 to TRBJ2-7; D is perhaps TRBD2 (5 bases). The V gene lost 0 bases and the J gene lost 3 bases, with 12 bases spanning the gap. The CDR3 runs to 15 residues. Germline V gene lookup returns CDR1 SGHAT and CDR2 FQNNGV. In DNA, the CDR3 is TGTGCCAGCAGCTTAGATCCGGGAATTTACTACGAGCAGTACTTC. This encodes CASSLDPGIYYEQYF.

V gene TRBV2 combines with J gene TRBJ2-5; 7 nucleotides agree with TRBD1. Germline assignment: CDR1 SNHLY and CDR2 FYNNEI. The V and J ends lost 8 bases and 5 bases, in that order; junction bases with no gene match: 8. The CDR3 loop spans 13 amino acids. In DNA, the CDR3 is TGTGCCAGCGGGAAAGAACAGGGGGAGACCCAGTACTTC. Its protein product is CASGKEQGETQYF.

V is TRBV5-1 and J is TRBJ2-2; 10 nucleotides line up with TRBD1. V dropped 4 bases and J dropped 6; count of bases not matched to a gene: 9. The length of the CDR3 is 16 residues. Germline CDR1 is SGHRS and CDR2 is YFSETQ. The CDR3 sequence is CASSPWTGGPSGELFF. The CDR3 DNA follows: TGCGCCAGCAGCCCATGGACAGGGGGTCCGTCCGGGGAGCTGTTTTTT.

The CDR3, as DNA: TGTGCCAGTAGTCCGGACAGGGGGCTCTATGGCTACACCTTC. It yields the protein CASSPDRGLYGYTF. The V call is TRBV19, the J call TRBJ1-2, with TRBD1 identical over 11 bases. Germline V lookup: CDR1 LNHDA, CDR2 SQIVND (reference sequence). The CDR3 consists of 14 residues. V lost 5 bases, J lost 4 bases, and 3 bases stayed unmatched.

The chain employs TRBV10-3 and TRBJ1-2, with 9 bases fitting TRBD1. CDR1 and CDR2 from the germline V gene are ENHRY and SYGVKD. Trimming took 6 bases from V and 8 from J; bases not matched to a gene: 4. The CDR3 spans 12 residues. This CDR3 is CAISTDRGGYTF. DNA of the CDR3: TGTGCCATCAGCACCGACAGGGGGGGCTACACCTTC.

This clone showed up just a few times. The chain recombines TRBV27 with TRBJ1-5; TRBD1 matches 7 bases. The CDR3 runs 15 residues. CDR1 and CDR2 (germline): MNHEY, SMNVEV (reference sequence). V lost 8 bases and J lost 7; bases outside the gene matches: 14. The CDR3 protein is CASASGRQGQQPQHF. CDR3 sequence (DNA): TGTGCCAGCGCCTCGGGAAGACAGGGTCAACAGCCCCAGCATTTT.

The V call is TRBV28, the J call TRBJ2-7, with TRBD2 matching 10 bases. The germline gives CDR1 MDHEN, CDR2 SYDVKM. The trim removed 3 bases at V and 9 bases at J, leaving 11 bases unmatched. The CDR3 has 15 amino acids. CDR3 sequence (DNA): TGTGCCAGCAGTTTCCCGACCGGGACTAGCGCGGTGCAGTACGTC. It specifies CASSFPTGTSAVQYV.

The chain uses TRBV5-1 and TRBJ2-3, with TRBD2 identical over 9 bases. Trimming cost V 0 bases and J 2 bases; bases outside gene matches: 7. Germline-derived CDR1 and CDR2 are SGHRS and YFSETQ. CDR3 length: 17 residues. The CDR3 coding sequence is TGCGCCAGCAGCTTGGATGGTCTAGCGGGATTCACAGATACGCAGTATTTT. This translates into CASSLDGLAGFTDTQYF.

This sequence joins TRBV11-3 and TRBJ2-1; D may be TRBD2 (5 bases). The CDR3 length is 15 residues. V was trimmed by 4 bases and J by 0 bases, leaving 10 bases between them. Looked up from germline, CDR1 is SGHNT and CDR2 is YENEEA. Here the CDR3 reads CASSSVASSYNEQFF. In nucleotides, the CDR3 is TGTGCCAGCAGCTCGGTAGCGAGCTCCTACAATGAGCAGTTCTTC. Using reference TRBV11-3 and TRBJ2-1 for the parts outside the CDR3, the full variable domain is EAGVVQSPRYKIIEKKQPVAFWCNPISGHNTLYWYLQNLGQGPELLIRYENEEAVDDSQLPKDRFSAERLKGVDSTLKIQPAELGDSAVYLCASSSVASSYNEQFFGPGTRLTVL.

V and J are TRBV15 and TRBJ1-3; 10 nucleotides match TRBD1. Germline CDR1 LNHNV, CDR2 YYDKDF (reference sequence). The CDR3 runs 15 residues. The V segment lost 3 bases and the J segment 2 bases; nucleotides outside the gene matches: 1. Written as DNA, the CDR3 is TGTGCCACCAGCAGCGGGACAGGGGCTGGAAACACCATATATTTT. Translation gives CATSSGTGAGNTIYF.

The chain links TRBV11-2 to TRBJ2-2; D uncertain. The germline V gene encodes CDR1 SGHAT and CDR2 FQNNGV. V was pared by 5 bases and J by 3 bases, with 16 bases between. This CDR3 has 16 residues. In DNA form, the CDR3 reads TGTGCCAGCAGCCCCCCCGGCGGTAGGCACACCGGGGAGCTGTTTTTT. This encodes CASSPPGGRHTGELFF.

The genes are TRBV11-3 and TRBJ1-1, with D hard to call. CDR3 length: 17 amino acids. Germline-derived CDR1 and CDR2 are SGHNT and YENEEA. V was trimmed by 1 base and J by 7 bases, leaving 22 bases between them. The CDR3 DNA is TGTGCCAGCAGCTTAGTTAACTCCCCAAAGATTTTCGGTGAAGCTTTCTTT. This gives the protein CASSLVNSPKIFGEAFF. Full variable domain (remainder filled in from reference TRBV11-3 and TRBJ1-1): EAGVVQSPRYKIIEKKQPVAFWCNPISGHNTLYWYLQNLGQGPELLIRYENEEAVDDSQLPKDRFSAERLKGVDSTLKIQPAELGDSAVYLCASSLVNSPKIFGEAFFGQGTRLTVV.

V is TRBV27 and J is TRBJ1-4; a possible D gene is TRBD1 (6 bases). Trimming stripped 6 bases from V and 4 bases from J, with 12 bases between. This CDR3 spans 14 amino acids. Germline values: CDR1 MNHEY, CDR2 SMNVEV (reference sequence). CDR3 nucleotide sequence: TGTGCCAGCAGGACCAGGGGCCTTAATGAAAAACTGTTTTTT. The encoded protein is CASRTRGLNEKLFF. The full variable domain, rest sourced from reference TRBV27 and TRBJ1-4, is EAQVTQNPRYLITVTGKKLTVTCSQNMNHEYMSWYRQDPGLGLRQIYYSMNVEVTDKGDVPEGYKVSRKEKRNFPLILESPSPNQTSLYFCASRTRGLNEKLFFGSGTQLSVL.

This chain joins TRBV10-3 and TRBJ1-1; tentative D call: TRBD1 (6 bases). Germline values: CDR1 ENHRY, CDR2 SYGVKD. Trimming pared 5 bases from V and 11 bases from J, leaving 18 bases between. There are 13 residues in the CDR3. CDR3 sequence: CAISSGPGTTAFF. CDR3 bases: TGTGCCATCAGTTCCGGTCCCGGGACAACGGCTTTCTTT.

This chain connects TRBV18 to TRBJ2-7, with 10 bases identical to TRBD1. The CDR3 totals 15 residues. Germline CDR1 reads KGHSH; CDR2 reads LQKENI. J gave up 5 bases and V 6 bases, and 10 bases lay outside the gene matches. The CDR3 loop reads CASSNSGTGDHEQYF. CDR3 nucleotides: TGTGCCAGCTCGAATTCCGGGACAGGGGACCACGAGCAGTACTTC.

This clone was detected many times. The chain joins TRBV6-2 or TRBV6-3 to TRBJ2-7, with D perhaps TRBD2 (5 bases). The CDR3 is 14 amino acids. V was clipped by 5 bases and J by 6 bases, with 17 bases between them. Germline V gene sequence: CDR1 MNHEY, CDR2 SVGEGT. In nucleotides, the CDR3 is TGTGCCAGCAGTCAGCTCCGGGGATCTTCCGAGCAGTACGTC. This gives the protein CASSQLRGSSEQYV.

This clone was found once. The CDR3 sequence: CASSDGRGKSSGANVLTF. Written as DNA, the CDR3 is TGTGCCAGCAGTGATGGGCGGGGGAAGAGCTCTGGGGCCAACGTCCTGACTTTC. The chain employs TRBV2 and TRBJ2-6; 7 bases are a match to TRBD2. With 3 bases clipped from V and 0 bases from J, the junction kept 8 bases outside the gene matches. Per germline, CDR1 SNHLY and CDR2 FYNNEI. The CDR3 covers 18 residues.

The V and J genes are TRBV7-6 and TRBJ2-1, with 8 bases matching TRBD2. V shed 2 bases and J 4 bases; nucleotides not matched to a gene: 4. Germline V gene data show CDR1 as SGHVS and CDR2 as FNYEAQ. The CDR3 has 15 amino acids. CDR3 sequence (DNA): TGTGCCAGCAGCTTAACTCGCGGGGGGTACAATGAGCAGTTCTTC. Protein sequence: CASSLTRGGYNEQFF.